This T cell receptor beta chain was observed in a study of blood T cell repertoires in COVID-19. Study in general: Sources were T cells, B-cell-depleted T cells, or PBMCs; the material itself was cDNA or gDNA.

Comment on this clone: Other DNA sequences in the sample encode the same CDR3.

The protocol was immunoSEQ multiplex PCR, while the TCRdb copy is restricted to in-frame clones and leaves out a portion. The sample holds 130,000 to 150,000 clones; over 70% are singletons and the top ten take approximately 2%. Per germline, CDR1 GTSNPN and CDR2 SVGIG (reference sequence). The CDR3 covers 13 residues. V gave up 2 bases and J gave up 4 bases, with 9 bases separating them. The V call is TRBV30, the J call TRBJ2-1; D perhaps matches TRBD2 (5 bases). Material: peripheral blood. The sequence derives from a woman aged 60-75 years with acute or convalescent COVID-19. CDR3 sequence reads: CAWSPGLYNEQFF. CDR3 DNA sequence: TGTGCCTGGAGTCCCGGACTTTACAATGAGCAGTTCTTC.